These T cell receptor beta chains were read from a single sample in a study of cytomegalovirus exposure and HLA in healthy donors. Assay: immunoSEQ multiplex PCR; the TCRdb copy retains only in-frame clones and omits some. The sample contains 85,000 to 120,000 clones, about three quarters of which appear only once. The sample was PBMCs. Receptor source: a boy aged 10-17 years in good health and CMV-seronegative. Both conserved end residues are trimmed from each CDR3.

TRBJ2-7,TRBV18,ASSTTGGVTYEQY
TRBJ1-6,TRBV2,ASRKGGQWSYNSPLH
TRBJ1-1,TRBV30,AWSVVGGTEAF
TRBJ1-1,TRBV30,AWSALPGNTEAF
TRBJ1-5,TRBV6-5,ASSSPGQGKPQH
TRBJ2-2,TRBV28,AVRGQWSGELF
TRBJ1-5,TRBV28,ASSEFRDRGH
TRBJ2-1,TRBV15,ATNPTSGRARHEQF
TRBJ2-7,TRBV28,ASSLSGGENEQY
TRBJ1-2,TRBV5-1,ASSQGAANYGYT
TRBJ2-2,TRBV5-6,ASSLRQAQNTGELF
TRBJ1-3,TRBV7-9,ASSLRDSALHTIY
TRBJ2-7,TRBV19,ASRGLAGGTYEQY
TRBJ2-7,TRBV6-5,ASGPQGVDEQY
TRBJ1-1,TRBV27,ASSFNARQGGMNTEAF
TRBJ2-7,TRBV5-4,ASSPRPSGGTYEQY
TRBJ2-1,TRBV5-8,ASSTGTSGRDEQF
TRBJ1-5,TRBV5-6,ASSLMQGIRIDQPQH
TRBJ1-4,TRBV30,AWSDPGQGRQKLF
TRBJ1-6,TRBV5-1,ASSLEQHSPLH
TRBJ1-2,TRBV6-5,ASTSGGGGYGYT
TRBJ1-2,TRBV5-4,ASSLTGYYGYT
TRBJ1-5,TRBV19,ASRDWTGTNQPQH
TRBJ1-1,TRBV28,ASSLSFRGTEAF
TRBJ1-2,TRBV5-6,ASSLVSGSYGYT
TRBJ2-5,TRBV5-1,ASSSPSGSSETQY
TRBJ1-5,TRBV2,ASSQNRGEPQH
TRBJ2-7,TRBV30,AWSPGTVSSYEQY
TRBJ1-2,TRBV7-8,ASSNRDTYGYT
TRBJ1-1,TRBV30,AWCLTGGDTEAF
TRBJ1-1,TRBV5-1,ASSLETGGGTEAF
TRBJ2-2,TRBV2,ASEGQGYTGELF
TRBJ1-5,TRBV27,ASSLYSEPDQPQH